This record looks at one TCR beta chain sequence and its context. A much more abundant neighbour one base away suggests this may be a read error. These data belong to a study of T cells after yellow fever vaccination. MiXCR was run by TCRdb on the 5' RACE reads, yielding one entry per CDR3 protein. The sample holds about 340,000 distinct CDR3 sequences, roughly 8.7% seen once. Germline-derived CDR1 and CDR2 are MDHEN and SYDVKM. The CDR3 loop spans 13 amino acids. The J segment lost 3 bases and the V segment lost 8 bases, leaving 7 bases of the junction unmatched. The chain carries TRBV28 and TRBJ2-7; 7 positions agree with TRBD1. The TCR originated in a man between 18 and 29 years old who received the YFV17D yellow fever vaccine. Sequenced material: PBMCs, taken on the day of the first yellow fever vaccination. The CDR3 DNA reads as TGTGCCAGCGGTGGGGGACAGAACTACGAGCAGTACTTC. Protein product: CASGGGQNYEQYF.